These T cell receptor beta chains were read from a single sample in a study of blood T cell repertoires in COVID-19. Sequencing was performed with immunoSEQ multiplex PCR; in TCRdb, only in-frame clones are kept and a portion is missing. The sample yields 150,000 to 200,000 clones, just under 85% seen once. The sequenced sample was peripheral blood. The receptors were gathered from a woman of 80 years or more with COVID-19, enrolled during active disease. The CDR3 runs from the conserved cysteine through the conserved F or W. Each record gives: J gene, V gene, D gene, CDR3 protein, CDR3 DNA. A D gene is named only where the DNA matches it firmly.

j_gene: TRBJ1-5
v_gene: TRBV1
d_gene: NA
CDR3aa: CTSSQDRGNSNQPQHF
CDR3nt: TGCACCAGCAGCCAAGACAGGGGTAATAGCAATCAGCCCCAGCATTTT

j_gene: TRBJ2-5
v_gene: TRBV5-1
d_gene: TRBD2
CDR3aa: CASTPATGGYQETQYF
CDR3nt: TGCGCCTCCACCCCCGCCACGGGGGGGTACCAAGAGACCCAGTACTTC

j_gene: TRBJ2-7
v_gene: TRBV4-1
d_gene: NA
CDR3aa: CASSQGSSYEQYF
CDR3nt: TGCGCCAGCAGCCAAGGTAGCTCCTACGAGCAGTACTTC

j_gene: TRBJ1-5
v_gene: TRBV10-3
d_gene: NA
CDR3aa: CAISDRAQPQHF
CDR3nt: TGTGCCATCAGCGACAGAGCCCAGCCCCAGCATTTT

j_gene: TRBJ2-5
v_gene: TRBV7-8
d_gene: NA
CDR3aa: CASSPSVRETQYF
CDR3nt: TGTGCCAGCAGCCCCTCTGTCCGGGAGACCCAGTACTTC

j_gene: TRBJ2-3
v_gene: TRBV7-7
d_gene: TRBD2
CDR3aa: CASSLSASGGDTQYF
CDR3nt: TGTGCTAGCAGCTTATCGGCTAGCGGGGGAGATACGCAGTATTTT

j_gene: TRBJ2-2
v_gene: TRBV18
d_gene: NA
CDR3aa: CASSPRGLTGMNTGELFF
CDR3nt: TGTGCCAGCTCACCACGTGGTTTAACAGGAATGAACACCGGGGAGCTGTTTTTT

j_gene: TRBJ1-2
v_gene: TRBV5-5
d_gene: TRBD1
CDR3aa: CASSRGTVINYGYTF
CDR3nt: TGTGCCAGCAGCCGTGGGACAGTCATTAACTATGGCTACACCTTC

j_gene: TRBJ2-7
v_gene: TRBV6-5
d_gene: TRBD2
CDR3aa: CASRIGGDYSYEQYF
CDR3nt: TGTGCCAGCAGAATTGGGGGGGATTACTCCTACGAGCAGTACTTC

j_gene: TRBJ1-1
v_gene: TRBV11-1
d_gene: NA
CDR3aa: CASSLQTGTEAFF
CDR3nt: TGTGCCAGCAGCCTCCAGACAGGCACTGAAGCTTTCTTT

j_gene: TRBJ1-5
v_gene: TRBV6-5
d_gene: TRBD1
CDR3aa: CASSINRGLELQHF
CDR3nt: TGTGCCAGCAGCATCAACAGGGGCTTGGAGCTCCAGCATTTT

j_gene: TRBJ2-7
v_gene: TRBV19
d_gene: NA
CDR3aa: CASSKITGEQYF
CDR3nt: TGTGCCAGTAGTAAAATCACGGGCGAGCAGTACTTC

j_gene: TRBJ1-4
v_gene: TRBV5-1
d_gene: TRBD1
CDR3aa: CASSFGATGNEKLFF
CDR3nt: TGCGCCAGCAGCTTTGGGGCGACAGGGAATGAAAAACTGTTTTTT

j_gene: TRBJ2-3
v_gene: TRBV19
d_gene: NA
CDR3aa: CASSIEDF
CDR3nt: TGTGCCAGTAGTATTGAGGATTTT